One and the same sample provided the 11 T cell receptor beta chains below, sequenced in a study of shared clonotypes between healthy human individuals. The data were produced by immunoSEQ multiplex PCR, yet TCRdb's version contains in-frame clones alone and is incomplete. Counted here are approximately 2,000,000 clones, around 90% occurring once; the ten biggest clones make up approximately 0.4%. The source material was naive CD4+ T cells from PBMCs. Specified subset: CD45RA+ positively selected. All receptors come from a man aged 18 to 29 in good health. Some clones in this sample may be carry-over from other donors' samples.

This rearrangement joins TRBV28 to TRBJ1-5; D gene uncertain. This CDR3 is built from 14 residues. Trimming removed 7 bases from V and 2 bases from J, with 12 bases in between. The germline V gene has CDR1 MDHEN and CDR2 SYDVKM. For the CDR3, the DNA is TGTGCCAGCACCTCTCGGGCCCGCAATCAGCCCCAGCATTTT. It is translated as CASTSRARNQPQHF.

Details on this clone: The identical CDR3 is also encoded by other nucleotide sequences in the sample. The rearrangement links TRBV28 to TRBJ2-4; the D gene is possibly TRBD2 (6 bases). Germline lookup yields CDR1 MDHEN and CDR2 SYDVKM. The CDR3 extends over 15 amino acids. With 3 bases removed from V and 0 bases from J, the gap between germline ends came to 9 bases. The CDR3 coding sequence is TGTGCCAGCAGTTTGGGGGGACGAGCCAAAAACATTCAGTACTTC. Translation gives CASSLGGRAKNIQYF.

V is TRBV7-9 and J is TRBJ2-5; no clear D. CDR1 SEHNR and CDR2 FQNEAQ come from the germline V gene (reference sequence). The CDR3 sequence is 12 residues long. The germline V and J ends were trimmed by 6 bases and 5 bases, with 10 bases remaining between them. CDR3 region: CASSAEKETQYF. CDR3 DNA sequence: TGTGCCAGCAGTGCCGAAAAGGAGACCCAGTACTTC.

The chain links TRBV29-1 to TRBJ2-5; D is ambiguous. The germline V and J ends were trimmed by 4 bases and 5 bases, with 11 bases remaining between them. This CDR3 is 12 amino acids long. Looked up from germline, CDR1 is SQVTM and CDR2 is ANQGSEA. The CDR3 DNA is TGCAGCGTTGCGATCGCCACGGAGACCCAGTACTTC. It is translated as CSVAIATETQYF.

This chain connects TRBV28 to TRBJ2-7, with 8 bases fitting TRBD2. V trimming: 5 bases; J trimming: 2 bases; junction bases outside the gene matches: 11. The CDR3 runs to 16 residues. Germline CDR1 is MDHEN and CDR2 is SYDVKM. The CDR3 spells CASSDPLAGTTYEQYF. As DNA, the CDR3 is TGTGCCAGCAGTGATCCCTTAGCGGGGACCACCTACGAGCAGTACTTC.

V gene TRBV28 combines with J gene TRBJ1-1, with a weak D call TRBD1 (5 bases). Per the germline V gene, CDR1 is MDHEN and CDR2 is SYDVKM. The CDR3 is 14 residues long. V lost 6 bases to trimming and J lost 4 bases, with 15 bases between them. CDR3 nucleotide sequence: TGTGCCAGCAGCTTCAGCGGGGGTAGCACTGAAGCTTTCTTT. Protein sequence: CASSFSGGSTEAFF.

This clone was seen a few times. The sample carries other DNA sequences with the same CDR3. The chain has TRBV28 and TRBJ2-5; D ambiguous. The CDR3 loop spans 11 amino acids. Germline-derived CDR1 and CDR2 are MDHEN and SYDVKM. The V end lost 6 bases, the J end lost 4 bases, and 6 bases lay between the germline ends. The CDR3 region is CASREGETQYF. DNA for the CDR3: TGTGCCAGCAGAGAAGGAGAGACCCAGTACTTC. Together with reference TRBV28 and TRBJ2-5, the CDR3 gives the full variable domain: DVKVTQSSRYLVKRTGEKVFLECVQDMDHENMFWYRQDPGLGLRLIYFSYDVKMKEKGDIPEGYSVSREKKERFSLILESASTNQTSMYLCASREGETQYFGPGTRLLVL.

This sequence joins TRBV6-5 and TRBJ2-6; perhaps TRBD2 as D (6 bases). This CDR3 spans 14 amino acids. CDR1 and CDR2 from the germline V gene are MNHEY and SVGAGI. V was shortened by 10 bases and J by 0 bases, with 10 bases between the two germline ends. CDR3 DNA: TGTGCCACCCACGGGAGCTCTGGGGCCAACGTCCTGACTTTC. Translating it yields CATHGSSGANVLTF.

As to this clone: Distinct nucleotide sequences in the sample also encode this CDR3. This sequence joins TRBV18 and TRBJ2-4, with a tentative D call TRBD1 (6 bases). V dropped 0 bases and J dropped 0 bases, with 9 bases sitting between them. In germline, CDR1 is KGHSH, CDR2 LQKENI. This CDR3 is built from 16 residues. CDR3 coding DNA: TGTGCCAGCTCACCACCGGGGGCATTAGCCAAAAACATTCAGTACTTC. Amino acids: CASSPPGALAKNIQYF. Full variable domain (rest looked up from reference TRBV18 and TRBJ2-4): NAGVMQNPRHLVRRRGQEARLRCSPMKGHSHVYWYRQLPEEGLKFMVYLQKENIIDESGMPKERFSAEFPKEGPSILRIQQVVRGDSAAYFCASSPPGALAKNIQYFGAGTRLSVL.

The chain employs TRBV5-1 and TRBJ1-2, with D unresolved. Trimming cost V 0 bases and J 8 bases, with 20 bases left between them. The germline V gene encodes CDR1 SGHRS and CDR2 YFSETQ. The CDR3 is 16 amino acids. The CDR3, as DNA: TGCGCCAGCAGCTTGGCTGCCGGCCCCCTACTAGAAGGCTACACCTTC. Residues: CASSLAAGPLLEGYTF.

The genes are TRBV6-4 and TRBJ2-1, with TRBD2 matching over 10 bases. The length of the CDR3 is 15 residues. Trimming cost V 8 bases and J 3 bases; bases outside gene matches: 7. The V gene's germline CDR1 is MRHNA and CDR2 SNTAGT. The CDR3 DNA is TGTGCCAGCGACGCCGGGACTAGCGTCTACAATGAGCAGTTCTTC. This gives the protein CASDAGTSVYNEQFF.